Reported below is one TCR beta chain. The antigen is unknown. Germline V gene data show CDR1 as SGHNT and CDR2 as YYREEE (reference sequence). CDR3 length equals 13 residues. V was pared by 4 bases and J by 8 bases, with 16 bases between. The sample is drawn from a study of T cells in narcolepsy. Repertoires were generated with immunoSEQ multiplex PCR, while TCRdb's copy carries only in-frame clones and drops some. The sample yields some 30,000 clones, roughly 80% seen once. Study-wide results and limits: Autoreactive HCRT-specific and TRIB2-specific clonotypes were marked in same-patient CSF-versus-blood CD4+ comparisons. Autoreactive clonotypes reportedly recurred in blood of same and different patients, not controls.

Sequenced sample: memory (CD45RA-) CD4+ T cells from blood. This clonotype originated in a human donor in good health. The chain carries TRBV5-4 and TRBJ2-7; D may be TRBD1 or TRBD2 (5 bases each). The CDR3: CASSPRGVGKQYF. The CDR3 DNA follows: TGTGCCAGCAGCCCCCGAGGGGTAGGCAAGCAGTACTTC.